In its sample, the clone carrying this T cell receptor beta chain was seen a few times. The target antigen is unknown. Trimming stripped 5 bases from V and 0 bases from J, with 14 bases between. Germline CDR1 and CDR2: SGHVS and FQNEAQ. The CDR3 runs 16 residues. TCRdb reprocessed the 5' RACE reads via MiXCR and lists one record per CDR3 protein. The sample has under 300,000 distinct CDR3 sequences, roughly 10% seen once; the top ten hold under 8%. This sample is drawn from a study of CD8 T cells in ankylosing spondylitis. Overall study findings and caveats: What appeared characteristic of ankylosing spondylitis blood was a TCR beta motif of eight or nine highly homologous variants.

The chain joins TRBV7-8 to TRBJ2-4, with D perhaps matching TRBD1 (5 bases). The receptor was isolated from a male donor with ankylosing spondylitis or in good health (not recorded which). Sequenced material: blood, either unsorted or a sorted T cell fraction (not recorded which). The CDR3 region has the DNA TGTGCCAGCAGCCTCTATGACAGTATAGCCAAAAACATTCAGTACTTC. This translates into CASSLYDSIAKNIQYF.